This TCR beta chain was retrieved from a study of PD-1 blockade in classical Hodgkin lymphoma. Study in general: Each patient was given nivolumab 3 mg/kg through a vein every 2 weeks.

The CDR3 loop spans 14 amino acids. CDR1 LNHNV and CDR2 YYDKDF come from the germline V gene (reference sequence). With 1 base removed from V and 1 base from J, the gap between germline ends came to 4 bases. Assay: immunoSEQ multiplex PCR; the TCRdb copy retains only in-frame clones and omits some. In the table there are roughly 18,000 clones, 80% of which are singletons. Whole-study findings and limits: Baseline diversity in complete responders resembled that of newly diagnosed patients.

Time point: cycle 4 day 1 (C4D1), after five to seven weeks of nivolumab. Every patient was affected by relapse after autologous stem cell transplantation, while exposure to brentuximab vedotin was not uniform. Note on this clone: Its specificity is not known.

Sequenced material: peripheral blood mononuclear cells (PBMCs), taken before the fourth cycle of nivolumab. The TCR originated in a human donor with classical Hodgkin lymphoma. V gene TRBV15 combines with J gene TRBJ1-4, with D unresolved. CDR3 sequence: CATSRVRTNEKLFF. In DNA, the CDR3 is TGTGCCACCAGCAGAGTGAGAACTAATGAAAAACTGTTTTTT.